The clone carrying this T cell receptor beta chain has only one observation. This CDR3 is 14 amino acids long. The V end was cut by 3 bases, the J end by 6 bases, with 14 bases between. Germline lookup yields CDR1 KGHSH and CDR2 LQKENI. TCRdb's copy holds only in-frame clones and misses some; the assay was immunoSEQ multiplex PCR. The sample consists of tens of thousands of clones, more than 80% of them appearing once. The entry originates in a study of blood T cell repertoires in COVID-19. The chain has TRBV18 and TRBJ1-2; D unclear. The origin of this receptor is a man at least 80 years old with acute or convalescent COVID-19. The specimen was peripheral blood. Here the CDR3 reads CASSPGDLLDGYTF. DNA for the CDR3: TGTGCCAGCTCACCGGGAGACTTACTGGATGGCTACACCTTC.